This entry features one TCR beta chain sequence. Its target is not known. The sample is drawn from a study of T cell responses to AZD1222 COVID-19 vaccine. Study-level results: Donors, mostly white British, included more females; clonal diversity was possibly underestimated.

Clones were read by immunoSEQ multiplex PCR, and TCRdb kept only the in-frame ones, dropping some. The sample yields 120,000 to 150,000 clones, around 83% seen once. CDR3 length equals 16 residues. Deletions cut 0 bases from V and 2 bases from J, with 12 bases between. Germline V gene lookup returns CDR1 SGHRS and CDR2 YFSETQ. The origin of this receptor is an adult who received the AZD1222 COVID-19 vaccine. The material was peripheral blood, obtained 28 days after the second AZD1222 dose. The V and J genes are TRBV5-1 and TRBJ1-3; tentatively, D is TRBD1 (6 bases). The CDR3 region is CASSLAGADAGNTIYF. In DNA, the CDR3 is TGCGCCAGCAGCTTGGCGGGGGCAGACGCTGGAAACACCATATATTTT.